Detailed here is one TCR beta chain. No antigen is known for it. Selection for sequencing was limited to patients who had shown CD8+CD57+ cell expansion by flow cytometry. Every patient presented with severe acquired aplastic anemia. The entry originates in a study of CD8+CD57+ T cells in acquired aplastic anemia. Study-wide findings and caveats: Any difference that existed in CD8+ Simpson's diversity between patients and controls was not significant.

The use of genomic DNA as template underpinned the TCR beta VDJ and CDR3 profiling. Each CDR3 protein gets one entry after TCRdb re-called the reads with MiXCR. The sample lists around 210,000 distinct CDR3 sequences, about 62% seen once, with under 60% in the top ten. This CDR3 is built from 14 residues. Trimming left V 2 bases short and J 10 bases short, with 13 bases between. Germline CDR1 is SGHKS and CDR2 is YYEKEE (reference sequence). Specimen: sorted CD4+, CD8+, or CD8+CD57+ T cells (not recorded which) from PBMCs. This chain joins TRBV5-5 and TRBJ1-6; D possibly corresponds to TRBD1 (5 bases). The TCR originated in a human donor with aplastic anemia. The CDR3, as DNA: TGTGCCAGCAGCTTAGCGTACGGGGGATCACCCCTCCACTTT. Translating it yields CASSLAYGGSPLHF.